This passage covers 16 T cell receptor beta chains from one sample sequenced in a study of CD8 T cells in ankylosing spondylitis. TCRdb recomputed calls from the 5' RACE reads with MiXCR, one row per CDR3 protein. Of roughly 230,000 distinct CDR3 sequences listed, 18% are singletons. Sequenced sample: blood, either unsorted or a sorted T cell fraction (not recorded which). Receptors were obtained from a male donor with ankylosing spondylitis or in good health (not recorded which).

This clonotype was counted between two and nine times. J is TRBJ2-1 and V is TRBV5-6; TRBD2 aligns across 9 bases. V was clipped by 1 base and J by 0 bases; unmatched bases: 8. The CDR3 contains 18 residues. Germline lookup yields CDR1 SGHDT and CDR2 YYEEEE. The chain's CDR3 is CASSLIRSSGSSYNEQFF. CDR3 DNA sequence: TGTGCCAGCAGCTTGATCCGGAGTAGCGGGAGCTCCTACAATGAGCAGTTCTTC.

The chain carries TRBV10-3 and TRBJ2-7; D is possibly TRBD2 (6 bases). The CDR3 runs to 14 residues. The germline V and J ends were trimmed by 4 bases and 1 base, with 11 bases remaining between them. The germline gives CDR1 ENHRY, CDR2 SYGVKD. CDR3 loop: CAISGGVGSYEQYF. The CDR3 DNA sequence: TGTGCCATCAGTGGGGGGGTCGGTTCCTACGAGCAGTACTTC.

CDR3 sequence: CASSQGESTDTQYF. The CDR3 coding sequence is TGCGCCAGCAGCCAAGGTGAAAGCACAGATACGCAGTATTTT. This chain uses TRBV4-3 with TRBJ2-3; D unclear. The ends were cut back, 1 base at V and 0 bases at J, with 5 bases in the middle. There are 14 residues in the CDR3. Germline lookup yields CDR1 LGHNA and CDR2 YSLEER.

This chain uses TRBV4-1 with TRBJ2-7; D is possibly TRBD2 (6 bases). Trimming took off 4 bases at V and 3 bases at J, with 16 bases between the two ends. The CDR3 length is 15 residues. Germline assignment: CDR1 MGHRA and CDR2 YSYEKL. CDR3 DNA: TGCGCCAGCAGCCCGAGCGGGTCCGCTTACTACGAGCAGTACTTC. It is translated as CASSPSGSAYYEQYF.

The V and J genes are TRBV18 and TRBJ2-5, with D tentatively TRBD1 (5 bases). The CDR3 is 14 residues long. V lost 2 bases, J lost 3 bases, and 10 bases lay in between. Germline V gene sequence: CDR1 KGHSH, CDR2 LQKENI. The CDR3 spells CASSPDQGEETQYF. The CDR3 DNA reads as TGTGCCAGCTCACCAGACCAGGGTGAAGAGACCCAGTACTTC.

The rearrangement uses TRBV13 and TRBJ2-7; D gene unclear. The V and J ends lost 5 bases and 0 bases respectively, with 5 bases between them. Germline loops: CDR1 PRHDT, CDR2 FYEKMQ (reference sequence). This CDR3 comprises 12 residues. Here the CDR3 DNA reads TGTGCCAGCAGCCCCTACTCCTACGAGCAGTACTTC. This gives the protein CASSPYSYEQYF.

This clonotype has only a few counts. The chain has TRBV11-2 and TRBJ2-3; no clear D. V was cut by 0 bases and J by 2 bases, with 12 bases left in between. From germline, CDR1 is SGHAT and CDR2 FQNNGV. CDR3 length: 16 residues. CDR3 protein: CASSLDGSTNTDTQYF. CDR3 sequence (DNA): TGTGCCAGCAGCTTAGATGGTAGCACAAACACAGATACGCAGTATTTT.

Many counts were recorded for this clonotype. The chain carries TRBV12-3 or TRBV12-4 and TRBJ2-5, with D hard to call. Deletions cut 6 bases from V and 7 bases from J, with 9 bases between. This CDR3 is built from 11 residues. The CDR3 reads CASSFTGTQYF. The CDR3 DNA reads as TGTGCCAGCAGCTTCACGGGGACCCAGTACTTC.

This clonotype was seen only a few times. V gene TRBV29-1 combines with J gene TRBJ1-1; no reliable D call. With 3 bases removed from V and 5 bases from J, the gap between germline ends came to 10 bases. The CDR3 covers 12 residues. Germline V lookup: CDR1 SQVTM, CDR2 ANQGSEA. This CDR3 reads CSVELMGTEAFF. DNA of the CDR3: TGCAGCGTTGAGTTAATGGGGACTGAAGCTTTCTTT.

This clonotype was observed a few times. CDR3 residues: CSVEFTSGSKYEQYF. In nucleotides, the CDR3 is TGCAGCGTTGAATTTACCAGCGGGAGTAAATACGAGCAGTACTTC. The genes are TRBV29-1 and TRBJ2-7, with 8 bases identical to TRBD2. CDR1 and CDR2 from the germline V gene are SQVTM and ANQGSEA. V lost 2 bases and J lost 4; bases outside the gene matches: 10. This CDR3 has 15 residues.

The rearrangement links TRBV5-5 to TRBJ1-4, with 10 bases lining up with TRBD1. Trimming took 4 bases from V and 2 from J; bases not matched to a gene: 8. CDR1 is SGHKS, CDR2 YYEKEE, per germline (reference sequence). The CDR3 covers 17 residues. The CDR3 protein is CASSLGDRGTTNEKLFF. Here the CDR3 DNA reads TGTGCCAGCAGCCTCGGGGACAGGGGAACGACTAATGAAAAACTGTTTTTT. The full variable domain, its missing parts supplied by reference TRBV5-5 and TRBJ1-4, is DAGVTQSPTHLIKTRGQQVTLRCSPISGHKSVSWYQQVLGQGPQFIFQYYEKEERGRGNFPDRFSARQFPNYSSELNVNALLLGDSALYLCASSLGDRGTTNEKLFFGSGTQLSVL.

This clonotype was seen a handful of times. The CDR3 sequence: CAISEGDTYEQYF. DNA for the CDR3: TGTGCCATCAGTGAGGGTGACACCTACGAGCAGTACTTC. The rearrangement links TRBV10-3 to TRBJ2-7, with D uncertain. The CDR3 is 13 amino acids. V was cut by 2 bases and J by 2 bases, with 7 bases left in between. Germline V gene data show CDR1 as ENHRY and CDR2 as SYGVKD.

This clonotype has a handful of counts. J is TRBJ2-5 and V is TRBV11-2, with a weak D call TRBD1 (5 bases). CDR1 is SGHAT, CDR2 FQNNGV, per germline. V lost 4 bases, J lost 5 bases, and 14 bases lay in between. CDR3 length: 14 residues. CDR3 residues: CASSSQGIWETQYF. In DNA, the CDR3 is TGTGCCAGCAGCTCGCAGGGAATTTGGGAGACCCAGTACTTC.

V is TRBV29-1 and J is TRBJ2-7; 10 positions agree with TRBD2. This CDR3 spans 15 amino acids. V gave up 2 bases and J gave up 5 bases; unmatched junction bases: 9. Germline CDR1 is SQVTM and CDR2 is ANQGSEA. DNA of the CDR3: TGCAGCGTTGAATCCTGGGCTAGCGGGAGTGACGAGCAGTACTTC. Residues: CSVESWASGSDEQYF.

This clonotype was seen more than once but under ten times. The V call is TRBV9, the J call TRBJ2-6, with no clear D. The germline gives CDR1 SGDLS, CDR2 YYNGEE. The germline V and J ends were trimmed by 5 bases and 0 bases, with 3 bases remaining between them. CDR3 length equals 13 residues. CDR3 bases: TGTGCCAGCAGTGACTCTGGGGCCAACGTCCTGACTTTC. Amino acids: CASSDSGANVLTF.

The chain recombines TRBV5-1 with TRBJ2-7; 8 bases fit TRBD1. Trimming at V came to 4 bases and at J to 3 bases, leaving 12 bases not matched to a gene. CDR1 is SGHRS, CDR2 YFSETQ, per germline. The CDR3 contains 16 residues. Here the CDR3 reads CASSAGLDRANYEQYF. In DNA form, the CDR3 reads TGCGCCAGCAGCGCGGGCTTGGACAGGGCCAACTACGAGCAGTACTTC.